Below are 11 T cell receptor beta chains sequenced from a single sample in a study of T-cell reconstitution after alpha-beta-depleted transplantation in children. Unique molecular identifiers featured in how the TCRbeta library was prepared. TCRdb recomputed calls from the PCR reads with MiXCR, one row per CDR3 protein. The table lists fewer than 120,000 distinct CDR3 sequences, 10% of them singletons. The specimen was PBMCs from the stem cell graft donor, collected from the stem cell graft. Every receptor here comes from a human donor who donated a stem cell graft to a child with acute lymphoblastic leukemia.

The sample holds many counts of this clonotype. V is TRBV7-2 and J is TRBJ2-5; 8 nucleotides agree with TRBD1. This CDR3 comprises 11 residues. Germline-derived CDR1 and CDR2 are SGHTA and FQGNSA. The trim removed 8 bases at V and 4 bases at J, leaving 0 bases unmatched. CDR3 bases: TGTGCCAGCGACAGGGGAGAGACCCAGTACTTC. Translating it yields CASDRGETQYF. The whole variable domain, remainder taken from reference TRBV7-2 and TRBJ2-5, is GAGVSQSPSNKVTEKGKDVELRCDPISGHTALYWYRQSLGQGLEFLIYFQGNSAPDKSGLPSDRFSAERTGGSVSTLTIQRTQQEDSAVYLCASDRGETQYFGPGTRLLVL.

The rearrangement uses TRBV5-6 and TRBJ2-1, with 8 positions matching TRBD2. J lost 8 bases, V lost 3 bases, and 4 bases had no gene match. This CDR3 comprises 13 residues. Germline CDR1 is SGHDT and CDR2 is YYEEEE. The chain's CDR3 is CASSSGGGDEQFF. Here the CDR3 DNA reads TGTGCCAGCAGCTCGGGGGGGGGAGATGAGCAGTTCTTC.

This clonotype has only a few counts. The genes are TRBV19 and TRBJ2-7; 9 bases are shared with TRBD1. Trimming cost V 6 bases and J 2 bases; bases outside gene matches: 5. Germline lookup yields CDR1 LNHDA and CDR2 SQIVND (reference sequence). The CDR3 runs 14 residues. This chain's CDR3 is CASRRTGATYEQYF. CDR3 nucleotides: TGTGCCAGTAGACGGACAGGGGCCACCTACGAGCAGTACTTC.

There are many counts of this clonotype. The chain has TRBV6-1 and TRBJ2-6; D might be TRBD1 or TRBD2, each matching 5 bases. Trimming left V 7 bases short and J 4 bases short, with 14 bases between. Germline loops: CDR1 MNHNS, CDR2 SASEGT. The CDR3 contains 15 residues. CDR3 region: CASTKGSSGANVLTF. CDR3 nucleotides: TGTGCCAGCACTAAGGGGAGCTCCGGGGCCAACGTCCTGACTTTC.

CDR3 residues: CASSYGGQGGELFF. CDR3 bases: TGTGCCAGCAGTTACGGAGGACAGGGGGGGGAGCTGTTTTTT. The rearrangement uses TRBV6-5 and TRBJ2-2; 9 nucleotides match TRBD1. CDR3 length: 14 residues. Germline-derived CDR1 and CDR2 are MNHEY and SVGAGI. V shed 2 bases, J shed 8 bases, and the junction held 3 bases outside the gene matches.

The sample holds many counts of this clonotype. CDR3 sequence reads: CATAWGFSGANVLTF. For the CDR3, the DNA is TGTGCCACCGCCTGGGGATTCTCTGGGGCCAACGTCCTGACTTTC. The V and J genes are TRBV28 and TRBJ2-6; no clear D. From germline, CDR1 is MDHEN and CDR2 SYDVKM. Trimming left V 10 bases short and J 0 bases short, with 13 bases between. CDR3 length: 15 amino acids. Full variable domain (remainder filled in from reference TRBV28 and TRBJ2-6): DVKVTQSSRYLVKRTGEKVFLECVQDMDHENMFWYRQDPGLGLRLIYFSYDVKMKEKGDIPEGYSVSREKKERFSLILESASTNQTSMYLCATAWGFSGANVLTFGAGSRLTVL.

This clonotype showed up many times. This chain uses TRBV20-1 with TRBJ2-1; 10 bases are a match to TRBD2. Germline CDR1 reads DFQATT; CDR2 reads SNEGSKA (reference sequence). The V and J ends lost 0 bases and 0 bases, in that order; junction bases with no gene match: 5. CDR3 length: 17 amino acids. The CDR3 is CSARDKPSGSSYNEQFF. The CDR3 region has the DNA TGCAGTGCTAGAGATAAGCCTAGCGGGAGCTCCTACAATGAGCAGTTCTTC.

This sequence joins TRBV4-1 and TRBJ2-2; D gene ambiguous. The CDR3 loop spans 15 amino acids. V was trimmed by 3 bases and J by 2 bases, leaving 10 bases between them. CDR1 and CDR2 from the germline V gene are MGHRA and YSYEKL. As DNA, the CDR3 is TGCGCCAGCAGCCAGAGGCAGGTCAACACCGGGGAGCTGTTTTTT. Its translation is CASSQRQVNTGELFF.

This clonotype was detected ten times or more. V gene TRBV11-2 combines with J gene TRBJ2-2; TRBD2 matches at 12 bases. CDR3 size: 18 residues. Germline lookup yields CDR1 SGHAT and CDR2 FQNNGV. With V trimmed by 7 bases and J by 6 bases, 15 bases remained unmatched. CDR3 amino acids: CASIQTSGGAFGPGELFF. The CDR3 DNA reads TGTGCCAGCATCCAGACTAGCGGGGGCGCATTCGGTCCCGGGGAGCTGTTTTTT.

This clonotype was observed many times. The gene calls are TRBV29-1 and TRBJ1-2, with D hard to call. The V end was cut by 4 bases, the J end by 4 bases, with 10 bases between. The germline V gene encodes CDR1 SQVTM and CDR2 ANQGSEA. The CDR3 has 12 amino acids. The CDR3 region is CSVGMQSYGYTF. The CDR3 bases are TGCAGCGTTGGAATGCAATCCTATGGCTACACCTTC.

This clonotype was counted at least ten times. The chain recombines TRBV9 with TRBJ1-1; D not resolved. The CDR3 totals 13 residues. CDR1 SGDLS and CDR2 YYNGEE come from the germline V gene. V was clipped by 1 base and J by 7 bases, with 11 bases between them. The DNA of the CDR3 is TGTGCCAGCAGCGTACCTGGCCGAGATGAAGCTTTCTTT. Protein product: CASSVPGRDEAFF.